This TCR beta chain was documented in a study of human T cells and chemical hapten exposure. For the study at large: Patch tests applied 0.01% DPC to the upper back and were scored after 6 days. Slight volume differences across pooled libraries mainly accounted for varying per-sample TCR yields. Notes on the study in general: TCRs above 1 in 1000 frequency did not change with DPC sensitization. As the donors had alopecia, their immune response may differ from healthy people's.

TCRdb re-called the RACE reads through MiXCR, storing one row per CDR3 protein. The sample contains 250,000 or so distinct CDR3 sequences, 7.7% of which appear only once. CDR3 size: 13 residues. CDR1 is LGHNT, CDR2 FRNRAP, per germline. The J segment lost 6 bases and the V segment lost 2 bases, leaving 2 bases of the junction unmatched. Time point specified: pre-sensitization, week 0. Treatment here: therapeutic diphenylcyclopropenone sensitization with weekly scalp DPC. This clonotype has more than one count but fewer than ten. Antigen specificity is unknown. The gene calls are TRBV12-5 and TRBJ2-3; 7 positions match TRBD2. This TCR derives from a man aged 18-30 years with alopecia areata. Some clones in this sample may be carry-over from other donors' samples. Here the sequenced sample was whole blood, taken in connection with sensitization to the hapten diphenylcyclopropenone (DPC). CDR3 loop: CASGLSGADTQYF. The CDR3 nucleotides read TGTGCTAGTGGTTTGAGCGGGGCGGATACGCAGTATTTT.